The present entry profiles one T cell receptor (beta chain) with its context. Original processing methods: Amplification with reference gene primers provided the estimates of nucleated cell counts. Repertoires were generated with immunoSEQ multiplex PCR, while TCRdb's copy carries only in-frame clones and drops some. Clonal size and the V and J genes are those of that table, whereas D and trimming came from the DNA. The sample shows some 350,000 clones, 70% to 90% of them seen only once. The data belong to a study of blood T cell repertoires in COVID-19. Whole-study context: Acute-phase and convalescent COVID-19 samples originated in the United States, Italy and Spain. T cells, B-cell-depleted T cells, or PBMCs provided the cDNA or gDNA that served as material.

The V segment lost 4 bases and the J segment 5 bases; nucleotides outside the gene matches: 11. The CDR3 is made up of 16 amino acids. Germline CDR1 MNHEY, CDR2 SVGEGT. V is TRBV6-2 or TRBV6-3 and J is TRBJ1-1, with 9 bases identical to TRBD1. The receptor comes from a human donor in a cohort sampled during active COVID-19. Sequencing was done on a sample of peripheral blood. CDR3 sequence (DNA): TGTGCCAGCAGTTTACCTCCGGGACAGGGAAGAACTGAAGCTTTCTTT. Protein: CASSLPPGQGRTEAFF.